This T cell receptor (beta chain) was documented in a study of blood T cells in healthy people across ages. Study outcomes and limitations: Naive T cell percentage and TCR beta diversity correlated strongly.

Trimming left V 0 bases short and J 4 bases short, with 9 bases between. The length of the CDR3 is 14 residues. The germline CDR1 and CDR2 sequences are LGHDT and YNNKEL (reference sequence). Combining a sample-barcoded 5' primer with a J-beta primer mix, a second PCR ran for roughly 6 to 11 cycles. MiXCR was run by TCRdb on the 5' RACE reads, yielding one entry per CDR3 protein. The data hold roughly 2 million distinct CDR3 sequences, with just under 50% observed a single time. Concerning this clonotype: Its antigen is not known.

Sequenced sample: blood. The sequence came from a middle-aged woman in good health. V usage is TRBV3-1 and J usage is TRBJ1-2; D might be TRBD1 (5 bases). The CDR3 DNA sequence: TGTGCCAGCAGCCAAGATCGGGACGGCTATGGCTACACCTTC. Residues: CASSQDRDGYGYTF.